This T cell receptor (beta chain) stems from a study of PD-L1 blockade in urothelial cancer. Whole-study context: After treatment start, blood was analyzed at 3 weeks (second dose) and at 6 weeks. Blood samples had a median of 141,255 T cells. Study observations and caveats: Better survival was predicted by below-median pretreatment blood TCR clonality.

Data came from immunoSEQ multiplex PCR; TCRdb stores just in-frame clones and leaves some out. The data hold some 71,000 clones, with around nine tenths observed a single time. Regarding this clone: Its antigen remains unknown.

The CDR3 has 15 residues. Looked up from germline, CDR1 is SGDLS and CDR2 is YYNGEE. Deletions cut 1 base from V and 2 bases from J, with 13 bases between. This rearrangement joins TRBV9 to TRBJ2-7, with a possible D match to TRBD1 (6 bases). This clonotype originated in a man aged 60-69 years with urothelial cancer. The source was PBMCs, collected around atezolizumab (anti-PD-L1) treatment. The CDR3 region is CASSVTQGFTYEQYF. For the CDR3, the DNA is TGTGCCAGCAGCGTAACGCAGGGGTTCACCTACGAGCAGTACTTC.